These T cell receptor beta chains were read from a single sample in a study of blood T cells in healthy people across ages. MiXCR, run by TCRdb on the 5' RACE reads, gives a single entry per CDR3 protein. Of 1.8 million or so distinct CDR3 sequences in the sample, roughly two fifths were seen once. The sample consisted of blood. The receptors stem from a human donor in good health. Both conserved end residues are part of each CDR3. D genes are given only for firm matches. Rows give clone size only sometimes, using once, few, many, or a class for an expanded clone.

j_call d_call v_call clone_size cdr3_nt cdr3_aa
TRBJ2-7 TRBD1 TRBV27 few TGTGCCAGCAAAAGGGGGCGGACCTCCTACGAGCAGTACTTC CASKRGRTSYEQYF
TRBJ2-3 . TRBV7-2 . TGTGCCAGCAGCCCTTACCATAGCACAGATGCGCAGTATTTT CASSPYHSTDAQYF
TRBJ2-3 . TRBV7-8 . TGTGCCAGCAGCGAAGCCGCGGTAGATATGCAGTATTTT CASSEAAVDMQYF
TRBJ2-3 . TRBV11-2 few TGTGCCAGCAGCTTAATGCTAGCGCGGGGGCAAGATACGCAGTATTTT CASSLMLARGQDTQYF
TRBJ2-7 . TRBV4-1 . TGCGCCAGCAGCCGGAACAAGGGGCAGAGCACCTACGAGCAGTACTTC CASSRNKGQSTYEQYF
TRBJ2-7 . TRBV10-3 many TGTGCCATCAGTGACCAGGGGACGCGCTACGAGCAGTACTTC CAISDQGTRYEQYF
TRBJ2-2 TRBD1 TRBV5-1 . TGCGCCAGCAACCTTTATGGGACAGGGAACACCGGGGAGCTGTTTTTT CASNLYGTGNTGELFF
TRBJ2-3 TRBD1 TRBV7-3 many TGTGCCAGCAGCCCACAGGGGGTTACGCAGTATTTT CASSPQGVTQYF
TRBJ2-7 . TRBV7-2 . TGTGCCAGCAGCTTAGCGCTAGGAGGGTCAGACGAGCAGTACTTC CASSLALGGSDEQYF
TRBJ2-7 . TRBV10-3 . TGTGCCATCACCCGGGGCCCGGGGACCTACGAGCAGTACTTC CAITRGPGTYEQYF
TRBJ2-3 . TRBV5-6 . TGTGCCAGCAGCTTGGGGGAACATACGCAGTATTTT CASSLGEHTQYF
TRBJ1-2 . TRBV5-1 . TGCGCCAGCAGCTTGGATGGGGGTCTATTAAACGGCTACACCTTC CASSLDGGLLNGYTF
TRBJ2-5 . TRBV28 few TGTGCCAGCAGAACCAGTCGGGGGACTGGTCAGACCCAGTACTTC CASRTSRGTGQTQYF
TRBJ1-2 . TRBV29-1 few TGCAGCGTTGAGCCACGGGATCTTAACTATGGCTACACCTTC CSVEPRDLNYGYTF
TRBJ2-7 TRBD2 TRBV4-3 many TGCGCCAGCAGCCAAGAAGGTAGCGGGAACTACGAGCAGTACTTC CASSQEGSGNYEQYF
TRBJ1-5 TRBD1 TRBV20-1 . TGCAGTGCTAGAGAGAAGGGCAGGGGGCTTGCCCAGCATTTT CSAREKGRGLAQHF
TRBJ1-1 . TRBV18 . TGTGCCAGCTCACCATTTGGGGGACCCTACACTGAAGCTTTCTTT CASSPFGGPYTEAFF
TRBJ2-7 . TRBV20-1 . TGCAGTGTCGAGATCTCGGGCAGCCACTCCTACGAGCAGTACTTC CSVEISGSHSYEQYF
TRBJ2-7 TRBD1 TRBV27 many TGTGCCAGCAGTTCAACAGGGGACTACGAGCAGTACTTC CASSSTGDYEQYF
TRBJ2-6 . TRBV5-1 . TGCGCCAGCAGCCTCGAGCCAAGGGGGATCTCTGGGGCCAACGTCCTGACTTTC CASSLEPRGISGANVLTF
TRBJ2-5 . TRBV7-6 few TGTGCCAGCAGCTTAGTTCGGCGACGGAGCCAAGAGACCCAGTACTTC CASSLVRRRSQETQYF
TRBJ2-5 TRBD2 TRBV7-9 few TGTGCCAGCAGCCCTACTAGCGACCAAGAGACCCAGTACTTC CASSPTSDQETQYF
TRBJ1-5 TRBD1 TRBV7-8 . TGTGCCAGCAGCTTCACAGGGGGCAAGGCGCATTTT CASSFTGGKAHF
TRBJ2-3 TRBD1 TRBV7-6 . TGTGCCAGCAGCCAAGAGTGGACAGGGGGGACAGATACGCAGTATTTT CASSQEWTGGTDTQYF
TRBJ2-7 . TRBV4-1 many TGCGCCAGCAGCCGCGGGGACTCCTACGAGCAGTACTTC CASSRGDSYEQYF
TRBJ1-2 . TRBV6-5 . TGTGCCAGCAGTTACTCCTTAGTCTCGGCGACCGCGTGGTCCTATGACTACACCTTC CASSYSLVSATAWSYDYTF
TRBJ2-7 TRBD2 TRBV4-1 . TGCGCCAGCAGCCAAGTGGGGGGGAACTACGAGCAGTACTTC CASSQVGGNYEQYF
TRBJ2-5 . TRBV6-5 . TGTGCCAGCAGTTTATATACAGGACGCCGGGAGACCCGGTACTTC CASSLYTGRRETRYF
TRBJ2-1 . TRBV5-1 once TGCGCCAGCAGCTGGCCTAGCTCCTACAATGAGCAGTTCTTC CASSWPSSYNEQFF
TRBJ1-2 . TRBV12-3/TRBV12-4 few TGTGCCAGCAGTTTTTCAGGTGGTGGCTATGGCTACACCTTC CASSFSGGGYGYTF
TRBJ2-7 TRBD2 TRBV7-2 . TGTGCCAGCAGCTTCGGGGCAGCGGGGGTGTCCTACGAGCAGTACTTC CASSFGAAGVSYEQYF
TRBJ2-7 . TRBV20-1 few TGCAGTGCTAACCTTGGGACCCAAGGGGGTTACGAGCAGTACTTC CSANLGTQGGYEQYF
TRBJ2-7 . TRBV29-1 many TGCAGCTACCGGGACGACTCCTACGAGCAGTACTTC CSYRDDSYEQYF
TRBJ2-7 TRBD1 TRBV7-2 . TGTGCCAGCAGGGGACAGGGATGGTACGAGCAGTACTTC CASRGQGWYEQYF
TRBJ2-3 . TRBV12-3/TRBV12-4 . TGTGCCAGCAGTTTCAGGCGTCAAGTGCAGTATTTT CASSFRRQVQYF
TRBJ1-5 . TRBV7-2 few TGTGCCAGCAGCTTAATCCATCAGCCCCAGCATTTT CASSLIHQPQHF
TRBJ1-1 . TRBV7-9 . TGTGCCAGCGCCCCAGAAGCTTCCTTT CASAPEASF
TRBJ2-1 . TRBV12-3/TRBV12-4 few TGTGCCAGCCAACGCCACACGAGCTCCTACAATGAGCAGTTCTTC CASQRHTSSYNEQFF
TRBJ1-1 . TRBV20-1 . TGCTCCCAGGAATTGAACACTGAAGCTTTCTTT CSQELNTEAFF
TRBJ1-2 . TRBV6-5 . TGTGCCAGCAGCATGGGGGGCGCAGGCTATGGCTACACCTTC CASSMGGAGYGYTF
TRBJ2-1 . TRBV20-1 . TGCAGTGCGGGGGGTACGAATGAGCAGTTCTTC CSAGGTNEQFF
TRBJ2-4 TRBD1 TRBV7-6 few TGTGCCAGCAGCTTAAATCTCGTCGGGACAGGGGACGGAGAGCAGTACTTC CASSLNLVGTGDGEQYF
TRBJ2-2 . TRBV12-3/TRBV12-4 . TGTGCCAGCAGTCCCCTTTCCGGGGGCACCGGGGAGCTGTTTTTT CASSPLSGGTGELFF
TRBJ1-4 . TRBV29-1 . TGCAGCGTTGAAGAAGGCAGGGGTGAAAAACTGTTTTTT CSVEEGRGEKLFF
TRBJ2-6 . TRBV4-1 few TGCGCCAGCAGCCAAGATACGGGCGCTACCAACTCTGGGGCCAACGTCCTGACTTTC CASSQDTGATNSGANVLTF